This T cell receptor (beta chain) was captured in a study of T-cell reconstitution after alpha-beta-depleted transplantation in children. For TCRbeta, the library was prepared with unique molecular identifiers. TCRdb re-called the PCR reads with MiXCR, one entry per CDR3 protein. Here the sample spans about 200,000 distinct CDR3 sequences, approximately 14% being singletons. The sample in question was PBMCs from the stem cell graft donor, obtained from the stem cell graft. The TCR was taken from a human donor who donated a stem cell graft to a child with acute lymphoblastic leukemia.

The CDR3 spells CAWSFLDRMNTEAFF. The CDR3 coding sequence is TGTGCCTGGAGTTTTCTAGACAGGATGAACACTGAAGCTTTCTTT. The chain is built from TRBV30 and TRBJ1-1, with D possibly being TRBD1 (6 bases). CDR3 size: 15 residues. Trimming removed 2 bases at V and 0 bases at J, with 13 bases between. Germline assignment: CDR1 GTSNPN and CDR2 SVGIG (reference sequence).